Following are 25 T cell receptor beta chains from one sample sequenced in a study of early T cells in non-severe SARS-CoV-2 infection. TCRdb passed the 5' RACE reads through MiXCR, listing each CDR3 protein once. The sample holds tens of thousands of distinct CDR3 sequences, 16% seen once. This specimen was whole blood, taken at baseline. Receptor source: an adult who was a healthcare worker with PCR-confirmed SARS-CoV-2 infection or an uninfected control (not recorded which).

This clonotype was seen a few times. This rearrangement joins TRBV2 to TRBJ1-1; 10 positions match TRBD1. Per the germline V gene, CDR1 is SNHLY and CDR2 is FYNNEI. CDR3 length: 13 residues. Trimming took 10 bases from V and 8 from J; bases not matched to a gene: 10. CDR3 coding DNA: TGTGCCACCGGGGGACAGGGGTACGCCGAAGCTTTCTTT. The encoded protein is CATGGQGYAEAFF.

This clonotype was counted only a few times. The rearrangement links TRBV5-1 to TRBJ2-7; perhaps TRBD1 as D (6 bases). The CDR3 contains 14 residues. V gave up 0 bases and J gave up 2 bases, with 9 bases separating them. CDR1 is SGHRS and CDR2 is YFSETQ in the germline V gene. The CDR3 protein is CASSLAQGTYEQYF. The CDR3 DNA sequence: TGCGCCAGCAGCTTGGCCCAGGGGACCTACGAGCAGTACTTC.

With regard to this clonotype: A read error may be the cause here, since a much bigger clone is one base away. The genes are TRBV6-2 or TRBV6-3 and TRBJ2-7; D gene ambiguous. Germline V lookup: CDR1 MNHEY, CDR2 SVGEGT. The CDR3 extends over 11 amino acids. Trimming took off 6 bases at V and 0 bases at J, with 3 bases between the two ends. CDR3 DNA sequence: TGTGCCAGCAGGGACTCCTACGAGCAGTACTTC. It yields the protein CASRDSYEQYF.

This clonotype has a count of ten or more. The CDR3 region has the DNA TGTGCCAGCAGTCCCGGGACTAGCGGGAGAGGCACCGGGGAGCTGTTTTTT. This translates into CASSPGTSGRGTGELFF. This chain joins TRBV28 and TRBJ2-2; TRBD2 matches 14 bases. V trimming: 5 bases; J trimming: 4 bases; junction bases outside the gene matches: 6. This CDR3 has 17 amino acids. Germline CDR1 reads MDHEN; CDR2 reads SYDVKM.

This clonotype was counted ten times or more. V usage is TRBV7-6 and J usage is TRBJ2-3; 7 nucleotides match TRBD2. Unmatched junction bases numbered 8, after V lost 0 bases and J lost 5 bases. Germline loops: CDR1 SGHVS, CDR2 FNYEAQ. The CDR3 sequence is 16 residues long. The CDR3 sequence: CASSLANGRPGDTQYF. The CDR3 DNA is TGTGCCAGCAGCTTAGCGAACGGGAGGCCTGGAGATACGCAGTATTTT.

This clonotype was picked up many times. J is TRBJ1-1 and V is TRBV2, with 9 bases aligning to TRBD1. From germline, CDR1 is SNHLY and CDR2 FYNNEI. The CDR3 has 14 residues. V shed 8 bases, J shed 4 bases, and the junction held 8 bases outside the gene matches. This CDR3 reads CASGKTGGSTEAFF. In nucleotides, the CDR3 is TGTGCCAGCGGAAAGACAGGGGGGAGCACTGAAGCTTTCTTT.

This clonotype showed up just a few times. The chain's CDR3 is CASSWGGRDTEAFF. CDR3 DNA sequence: TGTGCCAGCTCTTGGGGTGGGAGGGACACTGAAGCTTTCTTT. The V gene is TRBV18, the J gene TRBJ1-1; no clear D gene. Germline loops: CDR1 KGHSH, CDR2 LQKENI. Trimming took 6 bases from V and 3 from J, leaving 14 bases between them. CDR3 length: 14 amino acids.

The chain joins TRBV6-1 to TRBJ2-3, with D possibly matching TRBD1 (5 bases). The ends were cut back, 4 bases at V and 10 bases at J, with 9 bases in the middle. Germline values: CDR1 MNHNS, CDR2 SASEGT. The CDR3 sequence is 11 residues long. In nucleotides, the CDR3 is TGTGCCAGCAGTGGACAGTTCGCGCAGTATTTT. Protein product: CASSGQFAQYF.

The chain has TRBV27 and TRBJ2-7; D perhaps matches TRBD2 (5 bases). From germline, CDR1 is MNHEY and CDR2 SMNVEV (reference sequence). The CDR3 covers 14 residues. The ends were cut back, 3 bases at V and 1 base at J, with 10 bases in the middle. The CDR3 nucleotides read TGTGCCAGCAGTTTCTTCCGGGATTCCTACGAGCAGTACTTC. Translated, it gives CASSFFRDSYEQYF.

The V call is TRBV6-6, the J call TRBJ1-1; 7 bases are a match to TRBD1. Germline trimming cut 5 bases from V and 3 bases from J; bases unmatched to any gene: 15. The CDR3 length is 17 residues. Germline V lookup: CDR1 MNHNY, CDR2 SVGAGI (reference sequence). CDR3 nucleotide sequence: TGTGCCAGCAGTCCACTGTTTCAGACAGGGAGGGACACTGAAGCTTTCTTT. This gives the protein CASSPLFQTGRDTEAFF.

The chain couples TRBV29-1 to TRBJ2-3, with D unresolved. The germline V gene has CDR1 SQVTM and CDR2 ANQGSEA. This CDR3 contains 14 residues. Trimming cost V 3 bases and J 2 bases, with 12 bases left between them. CDR3 sequence (DNA): TGCAGCGTTGAGCTGTCCGACTTCACAGATACGCAGTATTTT. As protein: CSVELSDFTDTQYF.

The V gene is TRBV12-3 or TRBV12-4, the J gene TRBJ2-7, with 8 bases aligning to TRBD1. The CDR3 contains 14 residues. J was trimmed by 2 bases and V by 7 bases; bases with no gene match: 7. CDR3 amino acids: CASTQDRGAYEQYF. The CDR3 DNA follows: TGTGCCAGCACCCAAGACAGGGGAGCCTACGAGCAGTACTTC.

This clonotype turned up a few times. The CDR3: CASGNPTVTRPPSYNEQFF. The CDR3 DNA reads TGTGCCAGCGGAAATCCCACCGTCACCCGGCCTCCCTCCTACAATGAGCAGTTCTTC. The rearrangement joins TRBV27 to TRBJ2-1; D not certain. Trimming cost V 8 bases and J 0 bases, with 26 bases left between them. Germline V lookup: CDR1 MNHEY, CDR2 SMNVEV (reference sequence). CDR3 length equals 19 residues.

The rearrangement links TRBV20-1 to TRBJ2-1; TRBD2 aligns across 12 bases. With V trimmed by 6 bases and J by 8 bases, 11 bases remained unmatched. The CDR3 contains 15 residues. Germline V gene sequence: CDR1 DFQATT, CDR2 SNEGSKA (reference sequence). The CDR3 nucleotides read TGCAGTGCGAGAAGACTAGCGGGAGCTCAATATGAGCAGTTCTTC. Translating gives CSARRLAGAQYEQFF.

This chain links TRBV5-1 with TRBJ1-3, with a possible D match to TRBD1 (5 bases). The CDR3 length is 15 residues. V shed 0 bases and J shed 7 bases, with 14 bases lying between them. Germline CDR1 reads SGHRS; CDR2 reads YFSETQ. CDR3 in amino acids: CASSLVGARGNTIYF. DNA for the CDR3: TGCGCCAGCAGCTTGGTAGGGGCTCGTGGGAACACCATATATTTT. The entire variable domain, with the rest obtained from reference TRBV5-1 and TRBJ1-3, is as follows: KAGVTQTPRYLIKTRGQQVTLSCSPISGHRSVSWYQQTPGQGLQFLFEYFSETQRNKGNFPGRFSGRQFSNSRSEMNVSTLELGDSALYLCASSLVGARGNTIYFGEGSWLTVV.

The V gene is TRBV4-3, the J gene TRBJ2-3; the D is unclear. The CDR3 contains 13 residues. Germline V gene sequence: CDR1 LGHNA, CDR2 YSLEER. V was shortened by 4 bases and J by 1 base, with 6 bases between the two germline ends. This CDR3 is CASSPPGTDTQYF. CDR3 DNA sequence: TGCGCCAGCAGCCCCCCGGGCACAGATACGCAGTATTTT.

This clonotype was detected many times. The chain uses TRBV20-1 and TRBJ2-7; 8 bases map to TRBD2. This CDR3 region has 14 residues. V was clipped by 6 bases and J by 7 bases; unmatched bases: 14. CDR1 and CDR2 (germline): DFQATT, SNEGSKA (reference sequence). As DNA, the CDR3 is TGCAGTGCGGCCGGGACTAGAGTACACGTGGAGCAGTACTTC. Protein product: CSAAGTRVHVEQYF.

This clonotype was detected many times. The V and J genes are TRBV29-1 and TRBJ1-1; TRBD1 agrees at 12 bases. The CDR3 loop spans 14 amino acids. Germline lookup yields CDR1 SQVTM and CDR2 ANQGSEA. V was clipped by 7 bases and J by 6 bases; unmatched bases: 9. The CDR3, as DNA: TGCAGCGGGGGACAGGGGGCCATAGGTTCTGAAGCTTTCTTT. It specifies CSGGQGAIGSEAFF.

This clonotype was observed a handful of times. The chain carries TRBV11-2 and TRBJ2-6; 7 bases line up with TRBD1. CDR1 is SGHAT and CDR2 is FQNNGV in the germline V gene. Trimming took 2 bases from V and 2 from J; bases not matched to a gene: 3. This CDR3 comprises 16 residues. Written as DNA, the CDR3 is TGTGCCAGCAGCTTATACAGGGGACCTGGGGCCAACGTCCTGACTTTC. Amino acids: CASSLYRGPGANVLTF.

The chain carries TRBV12-3 or TRBV12-4 and TRBJ2-5; D call uncertain. The CDR3 length is 15 residues. The ends were cut back, 6 bases at V and 5 bases at J, with 19 bases in the middle. The CDR3 loop is CASSPSRYEGETQYF. CDR3 nucleotide sequence: TGTGCCAGCAGCCCTTCTCGATACGAAGGGGAGACCCAGTACTTC.

This clonotype was detected only a few times. The rearrangement joins TRBV18 to TRBJ2-5; no clear D. Germline lookup yields CDR1 KGHSH and CDR2 LQKENI. The CDR3 length is 17 residues. The V end was cut by 3 bases, the J end by 2 bases, with 19 bases between. Here the CDR3 DNA reads TGTGCCAGCTCACCCCCAGTGGGGTTTCACCGACAAGAGACCCAGTACTTC. It encodes CASSPPVGFHRQETQYF.

The gene calls are TRBV30 and TRBJ1-2; D is unclear. In germline, CDR1 is GTSNPN, CDR2 SVGIG (reference sequence). CDR3 size: 12 residues. V was trimmed by 5 bases and J by 2 bases, leaving 9 bases between them. CDR3 nucleotides: TGTGCCTGGTCCGAGGCCAACTATGGCTACACCTTC. It yields the protein CAWSEANYGYTF. Together with reference TRBV30 and TRBJ1-2, the CDR3 gives the full variable domain: SQTIHQWPATLVQPVGSPLSLECTVEGTSNPNLYWYRQAAGRGLQLLFYSVGIGQISSEVPQNLSASRPQDRQFILSSKKLLLSDSGFYLCAWSEANYGYTFGSGTRLTVV.

This clonotype has more than one count but fewer than ten. The chain recombines TRBV7-6 with TRBJ2-7; the match to TRBD2 covers 8 bases. The CDR3 has 15 residues. J lost 3 bases, V lost 5 bases, and 9 bases had no gene match. The germline V gene encodes CDR1 SGHVS and CDR2 FNYEAQ. For the CDR3, the DNA is TGTGCCAGCAGCCCGGTGGGGACTAGACGCTACGAGCAGTACTTC. Translating gives CASSPVGTRRYEQYF.

The genes are TRBV6-5 and TRBJ2-4; D not certain. From germline, CDR1 is MNHEY and CDR2 SVGAGI. The V end was cut by 0 bases, the J end by 6 bases, with 6 bases between. The CDR3 loop spans 13 amino acids. CDR3 region: CASSYSWGNIQYF. The CDR3 bases are TGTGCCAGCAGTTACTCCTGGGGAAACATTCAGTACTTC.

This clonotype was picked up many times. The rearrangement uses TRBV5-6 and TRBJ1-4; 10 bases fit TRBD1. Germline assignment: CDR1 SGHDT and CDR2 YYEEEE. Trimming removed 2 bases from V and 6 bases from J; junction bases left unmatched: 10. CDR3 length equals 17 residues. This CDR3 reads CASSLGATGTGDEKLFF. In nucleotides, the CDR3 is TGTGCCAGCAGCTTAGGTGCGACCGGGACAGGGGATGAAAAACTGTTTTTT.